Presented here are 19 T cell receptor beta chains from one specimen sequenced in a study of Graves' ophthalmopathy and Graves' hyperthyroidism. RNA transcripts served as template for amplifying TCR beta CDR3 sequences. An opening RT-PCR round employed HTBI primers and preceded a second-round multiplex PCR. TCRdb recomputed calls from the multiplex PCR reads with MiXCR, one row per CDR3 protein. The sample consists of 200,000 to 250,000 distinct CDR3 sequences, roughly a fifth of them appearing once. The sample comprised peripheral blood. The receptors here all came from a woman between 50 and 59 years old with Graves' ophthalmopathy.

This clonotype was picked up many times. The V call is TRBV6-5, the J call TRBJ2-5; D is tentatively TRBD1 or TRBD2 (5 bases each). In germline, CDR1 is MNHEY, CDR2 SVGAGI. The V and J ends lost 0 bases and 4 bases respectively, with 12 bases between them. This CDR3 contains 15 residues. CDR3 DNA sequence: TGTGCCAGCAGTTACTCGAGTTCGAGGGGAGAGACCCAGTACTTC. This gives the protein CASSYSSSRGETQYF.

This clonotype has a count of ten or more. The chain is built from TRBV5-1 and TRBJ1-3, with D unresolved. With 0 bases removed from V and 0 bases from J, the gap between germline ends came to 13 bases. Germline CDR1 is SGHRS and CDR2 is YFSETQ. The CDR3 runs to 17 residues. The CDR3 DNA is TGCGCCAGCAGCTTGGAGGTCAGGACGAGCTCTGGAAACACCATATATTTT. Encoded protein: CASSLEVRTSSGNTIYF.

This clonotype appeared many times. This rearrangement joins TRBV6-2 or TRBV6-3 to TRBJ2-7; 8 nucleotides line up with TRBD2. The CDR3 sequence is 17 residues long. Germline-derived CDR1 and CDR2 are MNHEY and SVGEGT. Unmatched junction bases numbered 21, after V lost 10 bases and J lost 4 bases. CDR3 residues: CATPLHSGVAWRYEQYF. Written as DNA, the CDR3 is TGTGCCACCCCGCTCCATAGCGGGGTGGCTTGGAGGTACGAGCAGTACTTC.

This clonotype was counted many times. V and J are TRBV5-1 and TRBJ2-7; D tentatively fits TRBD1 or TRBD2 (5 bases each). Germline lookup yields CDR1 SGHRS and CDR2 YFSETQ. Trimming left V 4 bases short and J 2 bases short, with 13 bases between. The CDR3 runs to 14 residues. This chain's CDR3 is CASSVRDGPYEQYF. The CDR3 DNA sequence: TGCGCCAGCAGCGTACGGGACGGACCCTACGAGCAGTACTTC.

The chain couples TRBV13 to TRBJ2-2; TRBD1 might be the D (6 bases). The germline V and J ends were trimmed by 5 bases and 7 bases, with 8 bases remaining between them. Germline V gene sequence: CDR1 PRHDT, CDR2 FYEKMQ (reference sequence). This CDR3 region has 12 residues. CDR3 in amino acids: CASSRDIGELFF. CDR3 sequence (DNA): TGTGCCAGCAGCCGGGACATCGGGGAGCTGTTTTTT. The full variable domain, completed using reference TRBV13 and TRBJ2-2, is AAGVIQSPRHLIKEKRETATLKCYPIPRHDTVYWYQQGPGQDPQFLISFYEKMQSDKGSIPDRFSAQQFSDYHSELNMSSLELGDSALYFCASSRDIGELFFGEGSRLTVL.

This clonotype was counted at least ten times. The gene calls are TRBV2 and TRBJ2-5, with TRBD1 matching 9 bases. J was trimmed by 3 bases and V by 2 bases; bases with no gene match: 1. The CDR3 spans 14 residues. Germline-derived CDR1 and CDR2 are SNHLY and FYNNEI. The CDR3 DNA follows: TGTGCCAGCAGTGAATGGACAGGGGAAGAGACCCAGTACTTC. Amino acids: CASSEWTGEETQYF. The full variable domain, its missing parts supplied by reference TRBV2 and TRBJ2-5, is EPEVTQTPSHQVTQMGQEVILRCVPISNHLYFYWYRQILGQKVEFLVSFYNNEISEKSEIFDDQFSVERPDGSNFTLKIRSTKLEDSAMYFCASSEWTGEETQYFGPGTRLLVL.

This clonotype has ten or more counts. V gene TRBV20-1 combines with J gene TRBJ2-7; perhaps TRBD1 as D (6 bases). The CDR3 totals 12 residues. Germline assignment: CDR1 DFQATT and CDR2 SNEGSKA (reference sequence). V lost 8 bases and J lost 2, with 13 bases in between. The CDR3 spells CSFPDSTYEQYF. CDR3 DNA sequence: TGCAGTTTCCCGGACAGTACCTACGAGCAGTACTTC.

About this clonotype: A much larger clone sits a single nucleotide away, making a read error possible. The CDR3 protein is CVSSLDSNLNTEAFF. DNA for the CDR3: TGTGTCAGCAGCTTAGACAGCAATCTGAACACTGAAGCTTTCTTT. V and J are TRBV7-3 and TRBJ1-1; maybe TRBD1 (5 bases). Looked up from germline, CDR1 is SGHTA and CDR2 is FQGTGA. The CDR3 runs 15 residues.

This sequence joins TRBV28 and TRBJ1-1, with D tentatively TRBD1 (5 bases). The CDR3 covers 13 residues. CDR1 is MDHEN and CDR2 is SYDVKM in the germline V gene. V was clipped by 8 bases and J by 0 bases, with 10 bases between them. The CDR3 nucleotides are TGTGCCAGCGGAGACAGTATGAACACTGAAGCTTTCTTT. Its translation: CASGDSMNTEAFF.

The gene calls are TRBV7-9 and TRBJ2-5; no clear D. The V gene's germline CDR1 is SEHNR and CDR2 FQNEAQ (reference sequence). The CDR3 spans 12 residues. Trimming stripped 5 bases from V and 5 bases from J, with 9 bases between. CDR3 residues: CASSLRTETQYF. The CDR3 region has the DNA TGTGCCAGCAGCCTTAGGACGGAGACCCAGTACTTC.

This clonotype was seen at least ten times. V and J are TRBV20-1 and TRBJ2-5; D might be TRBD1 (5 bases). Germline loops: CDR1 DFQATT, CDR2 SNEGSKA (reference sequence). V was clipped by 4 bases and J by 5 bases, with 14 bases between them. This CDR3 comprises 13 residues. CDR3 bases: TGCAGTGCTACAGGACACCAAAGGGAGACCCAGTACTTC. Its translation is CSATGHQRETQYF.

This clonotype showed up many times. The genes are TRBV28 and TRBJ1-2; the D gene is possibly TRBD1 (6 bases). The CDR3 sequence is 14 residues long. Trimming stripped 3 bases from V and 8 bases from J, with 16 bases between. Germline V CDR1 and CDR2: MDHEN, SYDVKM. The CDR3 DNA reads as TGTGCCAGCAGTTTCCCCGGAGGGGGTGGAGGCTACACCTTC. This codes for CASSFPGGGGGYTF.

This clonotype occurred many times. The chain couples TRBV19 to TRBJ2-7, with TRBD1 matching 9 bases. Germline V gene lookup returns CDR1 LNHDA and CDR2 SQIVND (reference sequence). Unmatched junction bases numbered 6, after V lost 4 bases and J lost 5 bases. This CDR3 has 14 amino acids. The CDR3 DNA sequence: TGTGCCAGTAGTACCGGACAGGGGAGGAACGAGCAGTACTTC. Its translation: CASSTGQGRNEQYF.

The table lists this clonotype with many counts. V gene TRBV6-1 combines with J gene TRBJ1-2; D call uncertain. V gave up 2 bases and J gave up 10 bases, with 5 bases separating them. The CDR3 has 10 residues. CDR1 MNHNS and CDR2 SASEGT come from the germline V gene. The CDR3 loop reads CASSELFYTF. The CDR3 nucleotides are TGTGCCAGCAGTGAATTATTCTACACCTTC.

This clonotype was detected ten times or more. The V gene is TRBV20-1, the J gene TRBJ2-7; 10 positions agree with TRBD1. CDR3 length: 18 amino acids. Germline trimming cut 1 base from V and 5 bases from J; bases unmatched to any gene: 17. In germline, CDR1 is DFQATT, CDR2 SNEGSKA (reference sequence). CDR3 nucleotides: TGCAGTGCTAGAGGAGCGGGTGGGGGACAGGGGAATTTCGACGAGCAGTACTTC. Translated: CSARGAGGGQGNFDEQYF.

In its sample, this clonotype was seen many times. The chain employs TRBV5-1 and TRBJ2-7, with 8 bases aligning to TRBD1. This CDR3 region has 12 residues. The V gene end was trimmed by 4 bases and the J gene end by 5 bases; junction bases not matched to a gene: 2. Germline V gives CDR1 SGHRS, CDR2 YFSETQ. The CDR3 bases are TGCGCCAGCAGCGTGGACAGGGACGAGCAGTACTTC. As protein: CASSVDRDEQYF.

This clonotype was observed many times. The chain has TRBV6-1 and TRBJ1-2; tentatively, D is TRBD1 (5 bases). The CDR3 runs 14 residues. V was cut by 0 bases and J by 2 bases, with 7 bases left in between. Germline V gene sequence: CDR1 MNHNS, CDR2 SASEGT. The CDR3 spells CASSEAGGNYGYTF. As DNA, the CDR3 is TGTGCCAGCAGTGAAGCCGGGGGGAACTATGGCTACACCTTC.

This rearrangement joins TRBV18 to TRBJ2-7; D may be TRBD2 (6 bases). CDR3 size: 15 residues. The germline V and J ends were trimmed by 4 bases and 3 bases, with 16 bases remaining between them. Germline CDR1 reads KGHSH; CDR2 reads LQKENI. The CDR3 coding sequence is TGTGCCAGCTCACGGGGGACTTGGACTCGCTACGAGCAGTACTTC. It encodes CASSRGTWTRYEQYF.

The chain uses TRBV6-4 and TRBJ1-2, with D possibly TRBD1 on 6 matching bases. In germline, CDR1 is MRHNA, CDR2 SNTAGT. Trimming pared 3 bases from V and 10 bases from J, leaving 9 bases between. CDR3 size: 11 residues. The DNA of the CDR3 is TGTGCCAGCAGTGAAGAGGGGGTCTACACCTTC. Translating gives CASSEEGVYTF.